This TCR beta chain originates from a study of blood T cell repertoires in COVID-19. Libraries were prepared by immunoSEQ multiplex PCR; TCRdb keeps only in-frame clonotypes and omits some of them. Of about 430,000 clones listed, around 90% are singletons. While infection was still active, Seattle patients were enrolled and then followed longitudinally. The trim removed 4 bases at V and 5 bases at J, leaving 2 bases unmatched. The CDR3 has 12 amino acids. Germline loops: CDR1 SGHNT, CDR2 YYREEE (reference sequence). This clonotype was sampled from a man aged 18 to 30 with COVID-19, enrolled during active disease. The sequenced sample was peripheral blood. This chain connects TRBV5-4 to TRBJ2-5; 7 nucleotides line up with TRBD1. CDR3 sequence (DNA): TGTGCCAGCAGCCGGGACAGTGAGACCCAGTACTTC. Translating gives CASSRDSETQYF.